These 12 T cell receptor beta chains came from one sample sequenced in a study of blood T cell repertoires in COVID-19. Sequencing used immunoSEQ multiplex PCR; TCRdb keeps in-frame clones, though not all of them. The sample holds 200,000 to 250,000 clones; around nine tenths are singletons and the top ten take 3.7%. The source material was PBMCs or T cells enriched from blood (not recorded which). Every receptor here comes from a woman younger than 45 who had been exposed to COVID-19.

The V gene is TRBV19, the J gene TRBJ1-2; possible D gene TRBD1, 6 bases. Germline V gene sequence: CDR1 LNHDA, CDR2 SQIVND (reference sequence). The CDR3 has 14 amino acids. Trimming cost V 6 bases and J 0 bases, with 11 bases left between them. CDR3: CASSLSGANYGYTF. In nucleotides, the CDR3 is TGTGCCAGTAGCCTCTCAGGGGCTAACTATGGCTACACCTTC.

This clone came up once. This chain joins TRBV30 and TRBJ2-1; TRBD1 might be the D (6 bases). This CDR3 is built from 14 residues. Germline V gene data show CDR1 as GTSNPN and CDR2 as SVGIG (reference sequence). The V gene lost 0 bases and the J gene lost 3 bases, with 9 bases spanning the gap. Written as DNA, the CDR3 is TGTGCCTGGAGTGTAGGACAGATCTACAATGAGCAGTTCTTC. Encoded protein: CAWSVGQIYNEQFF.

Concerning this clone: The same CDR3 arises from other DNA sequences in this sample as well. This rearrangement joins TRBV5-1 to TRBJ1-2; 7 bases map to TRBD1. J was trimmed by 3 bases and V by 0 bases; bases with no gene match: 2. CDR3 length: 14 amino acids. Germline V gene sequence: CDR1 SGHRS, CDR2 YFSETQ. This CDR3 is CASSLGQGDYGYTF. CDR3 nucleotides: TGCGCCAGCAGCTTGGGGCAGGGGGACTATGGCTACACCTTC.

This rearrangement joins TRBV12-5 to TRBJ1-5, with D possibly TRBD1 on 5 matching bases. V was shortened by 1 base and J by 7 bases, with 17 bases between the two germline ends. The CDR3 contains 16 residues. CDR1 and CDR2 from the germline V gene are LGHNT and FRNRAP. The chain's CDR3 is CASGLAQTVGEQPQHF. As DNA, the CDR3 is TGTGCTAGTGGTTTGGCGCAGACAGTTGGTGAGCAGCCCCAGCATTTT.

This chain joins TRBV28 and TRBJ1-2; 8 positions agree with TRBD1. Germline V CDR1 and CDR2: MDHEN, SYDVKM. This CDR3 spans 16 amino acids. The V and J ends lost 7 bases and 4 bases, in that order; junction bases with no gene match: 14. CDR3 region: CASKFSSGTGPYGYTF. Written as DNA, the CDR3 is TGTGCCAGCAAATTCTCCTCCGGGACAGGACCCTATGGCTACACCTTC.

The genes are TRBV6-5 and TRBJ2-7; 10 nucleotides line up with TRBD1. J gave up 4 bases and V 7 bases, and 7 bases lay outside the gene matches. The CDR3 has 14 residues. Germline CDR1 is MNHEY and CDR2 is SVGAGI. CDR3: CASTPDRGMYEQYF. Here the CDR3 DNA reads TGTGCCAGCACCCCGGACAGGGGGATGTACGAGCAGTACTTC.

The chain couples TRBV12-3 or TRBV12-4 to TRBJ2-1; D is perhaps TRBD1 (5 bases). The CDR3 runs 13 residues. Trimming stripped 6 bases from V and 6 bases from J, with 12 bases between. As DNA, the CDR3 is TGTGCCAGCAGCTCACATCAGGGCAATGAGCAGTTCTTC. As protein: CASSSHQGNEQFF.

This chain joins TRBV19 and TRBJ1-1; D possibly corresponds to TRBD1 (6 bases). The CDR3 has 15 amino acids. Germline CDR1 reads LNHDA; CDR2 reads SQIVND (reference sequence). Trimming shortened V by 5 bases and J by 6 bases, and 19 bases separated the two germline ends. The CDR3 region has the DNA TGTGCCAGTAGTGTACCCCCGGGGGGGGGCTCTGAAGCTTTCTTT. This gives the protein CASSVPPGGGSEAFF.

Concerning this clone itself: Here the CDR3 omits its conserved ending phenylalanine or tryptophan, so a read error is the likely source. The chain combines TRBV11-3 with TRBJ2-2, with D hard to call. The CDR3 sequence is 13 residues long. In germline, CDR1 is SGHNT, CDR2 YENEEA. V lost 0 bases, J lost 7 bases, and 6 bases lay in between. CDR3 in DNA: TGTGCCAGCAGCTTAGATCGGCTCGGGGAGCTGTTTCTT. Its protein is CASSLDRLGELFL.

V and J are TRBV19 and TRBJ2-2, with D tentatively TRBD1 (6 bases). The V gene's germline CDR1 is LNHDA and CDR2 SQIVND (reference sequence). V was shortened by 5 bases and J by 7 bases, with 11 bases between the two germline ends. This CDR3 comprises 13 residues. The CDR3 nucleotides are TGTGCCAGTAGTTTCCCCAGGGGCGGGGAGCTGTTTTTT. Protein sequence: CASSFPRGGELFF.

This sequence joins TRBV15 and TRBJ2-3, with TRBD1 identical over 8 bases. The germline CDR1 and CDR2 sequences are LNHNV and YYDKDF (reference sequence). The CDR3 length is 15 residues. V shed 0 bases, J shed 1 base, and the junction held 0 bases outside the gene matches. This CDR3 reads CATSRETGGTDTQYF. Here the CDR3 DNA reads TGTGCCACCAGCAGAGAGACAGGGGGCACAGATACGCAGTATTTT.

V usage is TRBV2 and J usage is TRBJ2-2; D possibly corresponds to TRBD2 (6 bases). This CDR3 is 18 amino acids long. Germline V gene lookup returns CDR1 SNHLY and CDR2 FYNNEI. Trimming removed 3 bases from V and 3 bases from J, with 20 bases in between. CDR3 loop: CASSDQGGGTFHTGELFF. CDR3 nucleotide sequence: TGTGCCAGCAGTGACCAGGGCGGCGGGACTTTCCACACCGGGGAGCTGTTTTTT.